The next 15 T cell receptor beta chains were all read from a single sample in a study of blood T cell repertoires in COVID-19. Sequencing used immunoSEQ multiplex PCR; TCRdb keeps in-frame clones, though not all of them. Found here are 250,000 or so clones, about 85% of them singletons; the top ten hold approximately 6.6%. The sequenced sample was PBMCs or T cells enriched from blood (not recorded which). These receptors were collected from a woman aged 50 to 65 who had been exposed to COVID-19.

There are a few counts of this clone. The chain combines TRBV3-1 (or the pseudogene TRBV3-2) with TRBJ2-3; possible D gene TRBD2, 6 bases. V dropped 3 bases and J dropped 11 bases, with 24 bases sitting between them. The CDR3 is 16 amino acids. Germline lookup yields CDR1 LGHDT and CDR2 YNNKEL (reference sequence). The CDR3 spells CASSHSPGLTPLRQYF. As DNA, the CDR3 is TGTGCCAGCAGCCACTCGCCGGGACTCACCCCCTTAAGGCAGTATTTT.

The chain joins TRBV7-9 to TRBJ1-1; possibly TRBD1 for D (5 bases). The CDR3 consists of 16 residues. Trimming took 3 bases from V and 0 from J, leaving 14 bases between them. Germline V lookup: CDR1 SEHNR, CDR2 FQNEAQ (reference sequence). CDR3 nucleotides: TGTGCCAGCAGCTTGGACAACAGCGCCTTGAACACTGAAGCTTTCTTT. Translation gives CASSLDNSALNTEAFF.

V usage is TRBV7-2 and J usage is TRBJ1-2; 10 bases map to TRBD1. This CDR3 has 17 amino acids. Trimming at V came to 3 bases and at J to 4 bases, leaving 11 bases not matched to a gene. The germline V gene encodes CDR1 SGHTA and CDR2 FQGNSA. The CDR3 reads CASSFPGQGLSSYGYTF. The CDR3 DNA reads TGTGCCAGCAGCTTCCCGGGACAGGGGCTCTCTTCCTATGGCTACACCTTC.

The V call is TRBV13, the J call TRBJ1-2, with TRBD1 matching over 7 bases. This CDR3 is built from 15 residues. CDR1 and CDR2 from the germline V gene are PRHDT and FYEKMQ (reference sequence). V was clipped by 4 bases and J by 3 bases; unmatched bases: 8. The CDR3 DNA follows: TGTGCCAGCAGCTCCGACAGGGAGAAAGACTATGGCTACACCTTC. Its protein is CASSSDREKDYGYTF.

The chain uses TRBV10-3 and TRBJ1-6; 8 positions match TRBD1. The CDR3 is made up of 14 amino acids. V shed 2 bases and J 7 bases; nucleotides not matched to a gene: 1. CDR1 is ENHRY, CDR2 SYGVKD, per germline. The CDR3 DNA is TGTGCCATCAGTGAGCAGGGGGCGAATTCACCCCTCCACTTT. This sequence encodes CAISEQGANSPLHF.

The chain combines TRBV18 with TRBJ1-6; no definite D call. Trimming stripped 5 bases from V and 7 bases from J, with 6 bases between. CDR1 and CDR2 (germline): KGHSH, LQKENI. The CDR3 sequence is 12 residues long. DNA of the CDR3: TGTGCCAGCTCAGGGAGGAATTCACCCCTCCACTTT. It specifies CASSGRNSPLHF.

The chain is built from TRBV11-2 and TRBJ1-6, with D tentatively TRBD1 (6 bases). V lost 5 bases to trimming and J lost 6 bases, with 17 bases between them. The V gene's germline CDR1 is SGHAT and CDR2 FQNNGV. This CDR3 is built from 16 residues. CDR3 bases: TGTGCCAGCAGCCATCCGACAGGCTTTGTTAATTCACCCCTCCACTTT. It is translated as CASSHPTGFVNSPLHF.

The count of this clone is one. Written as DNA, the CDR3 is TGTGCCAGTCGGACCGCAGCGGGGGGGCCTGATACGCAGTATTTT. Translating gives CASRTAAGGPDTQYF. This chain links TRBV6-4 with TRBJ2-3; TRBD2 matches at 10 bases. The J segment lost 6 bases and the V segment lost 9 bases, leaving 12 bases of the junction unmatched. Per germline, CDR1 MRHNA and CDR2 SNTAGT. The CDR3 runs 15 residues.

This clone showed up just once. The chain combines TRBV5-1 with TRBJ2-7; 9 bases agree with TRBD1. This CDR3 region has 15 residues. Looked up from germline, CDR1 is SGHRS and CDR2 is YFSETQ. V dropped 3 bases and J dropped 2; count of bases not matched to a gene: 6. The CDR3 spells CASSSTGGQAYEQYF. CDR3 DNA sequence: TGCGCCAGCAGCTCTACAGGGGGCCAAGCCTACGAGCAGTACTTC.

The J gene is TRBJ2-1, the V gene TRBV5-4; D is ambiguous. Looked up from germline, CDR1 is SGHNT and CDR2 is YYREEE (reference sequence). Trimming cost V 5 bases and J 6 bases, with 9 bases left between them. The CDR3 is made up of 12 amino acids. In nucleotides, the CDR3 is TGTGCCAGCAGTTCTTTGTCCAATGAGCAGTTCTTC. It translates to CASSSLSNEQFF.

The chain joins TRBV15 to TRBJ2-6, with no clear D. Germline lookup yields CDR1 LNHNV and CDR2 YYDKDF (reference sequence). The CDR3 consists of 16 residues. V lost 1 base and J lost 0, with 7 bases in between. The CDR3 sequence is CATSRGQDSGANVLTF. In DNA form, the CDR3 reads TGTGCCACCAGCAGAGGTCAGGACTCTGGGGCCAACGTCCTGACTTTC.

The rearrangement links TRBV21-1 to TRBJ1-1; TRBD1, as called in the table, went unchecked against the DNA. TRBV21-1 constitutes a pseudogene. The CDR3 covers 15 residues. CDR3 nucleotides: TGTGCCAGCAGCAAAGCAACAGAGGGACAGGATGAAGCTTTCTTT. Its protein is CASSKATEGQDEAFF.

V and J are TRBV12-3 or TRBV12-4 and TRBJ1-2; D perhaps matches TRBD1 (5 bases). CDR3 length: 13 residues. V was clipped by 5 bases and J by 4 bases, with 11 bases between them. The CDR3 loop reads CASSPRGPYGYTF. The CDR3 coding sequence is TGTGCCAGCAGTCCGCGGGGCCCCTATGGCTACACCTTC.

In DNA form, the CDR3 reads TGTGCCAGCAGCTTAGATACAGCGGGGGGCCAAGAGACCCAGTACTTC. Protein product: CASSLDTAGGQETQYF. The chain joins TRBV7-6 to TRBJ2-5; TRBD2 matches 9 bases. The CDR3 contains 16 residues. Germline lookup yields CDR1 SGHVS and CDR2 FNYEAQ. The ends lost 1 base at V and 1 base at J; junction bases unmatched: 4. Full variable domain (remainder filled in from reference TRBV7-6 and TRBJ2-5): GAGVSQSPRYKVTKRGQDVALRCDPISGHVSLYWYRQALGQGPEFLTYFNYEAQQDKSGLPNDRFSAERPEGSISTLTIQRTEQRDSAMYRCASSLDTAGGQETQYFGPGTRLLVL.

This clone was observed a few times. CDR3 region: CASSGLTGNKGEQYF. CDR3 coding DNA: TGTGCCAGCTCCGGTCTTACAGGGAACAAGGGCGAGCAGTACTTC. The chain carries TRBV18 and TRBJ2-7, with a tentative D call TRBD1 (6 bases). The V end was cut by 6 bases, the J end by 6 bases, with 21 bases between. Germline V gives CDR1 KGHSH, CDR2 LQKENI. The length of the CDR3 is 15 residues. Full variable domain (missing parts from reference TRBV18 and TRBJ2-7): NAGVMQNPRHLVRRRGQEARLRCSPMKGHSHVYWYRQLPEEGLKFMVYLQKENIIDESGMPKERFSAEFPKEGPSILRIQQVVRGDSAAYFCASSGLTGNKGEQYFGPGTRLTVT.